Listed below are T cell receptor beta chains from one sample, sequenced in a study of breast tumors, draining lymph nodes, adjacent tissues. TCRdb used MiXCR to reprocess the multiplex PCR reads, holding one entry per CDR3 protein. The repertoire holds approximately 12,000 distinct CDR3 sequences, about 36% seen once, with just over 14% in the top ten. The material sequenced was breast tumor tissue. These receptor sequences come from a female donor with breast cancer. Some clones in this sample may be carry-over from other donors' samples. Each CDR3 is given with its conserved first and last residue. The D gene is left open where the match is weak. Part of the rows lack a size; the others show once, few, many or a class for expanded clones.

v_gene	d_gene	j_gene	abundance	CDR3aa	CDR3nt
TRBV9	TRBD2	TRBJ2-7	NA	CASSVRGAYEQYF	TGTGCCAGCAGCGTCCGGGGGGCCTACGAGCAGTACTTC
TRBV5-1	NA	TRBJ1-2	many	CASSPIPQGLSGYGYTF	TGCGCCAGCAGCCCAATCCCACAGGGTTTGAGTGGGTATGGCTACACCTTC
TRBV5-1	NA	TRBJ1-2	many	CASSLVQGSPFTF	TGCGCCAGCAGCTTGGTCCAGGGAAGTCCCTTCACCTTC
TRBV20-1	TRBD1	TRBJ2-4	NA	CSAANPPDRGKNTQYF	TGCAGTGCTGCAAATCCCCCCGACAGGGGCAAAAACACTCAGTACTTC
TRBV29-1	NA	TRBJ1-1	many	CSARRGGYTEAFF	TGCAGCGCCCGAAGGGGCGGATACACTGAAGCTTTCTTT
TRBV7-2	NA	TRBJ2-5	many	CASSLMAPPETQYF	TGTGCCAGCAGCTTAATGGCGCCCCCGGAGACCCAGTACTTC
TRBV24-1	NA	TRBJ2-3	NA	CATGALTSTDTQYF	TGTGCCACCGGCGCACTTACTAGCACAGATACGCAGTATTTT
TRBV25-1	NA	TRBJ2-5	many	CASSRGRETQYF	TGTGCCAGCAGTCGTGGCCGAGAGACCCAGTACTTC
TRBV7-2	NA	TRBJ1-2	medium-sized	CASTLAAGDHGYTF	TGTGCCAGCACCCTAGCGGCAGGGGATCATGGCTACACCTTC
TRBV7-8	NA	TRBJ2-2	many	CASSLLPGTNTGELFF	TGTGCCAGCAGCTTGCTGCCGGGGACGAACACCGGGGAGCTGTTTTTT
TRBV15	NA	TRBJ1-1	NA	CATSRDLGAEAFF	TGTGCCACCAGCAGAGATTTGGGGGCTGAAGCTTTCTTT
TRBV20-1	NA	TRBJ1-6	medium-sized	CSARDWDTRSPLHF	TGCAGTGCTAGAGATTGGGACACACGATCACCCCTCCACTTT
TRBV6-1	TRBD1	TRBJ2-1	many	CASSSEGGPYNEQFF	TGTGCCAGCAGCTCCGAAGGGGGCCCATACAATGAGCAGTTCTTC
TRBV2	NA	TRBJ2-7	NA	CAGRTYSGSYEQYF	TGTGCCGGCAGGACATACAGTGGCTCCTACGAGCAGTACTTC
TRBV20-1	NA	TRBJ1-5	NA	CSARLAGTDTQHF	TGCAGTGCTAGGCTAGCGGGTACAGATACGCAGCATTTT
TRBV11-2	NA	TRBJ2-7	many	CASRSQRREKQYF	TGTGCCAGCAGATCCCAGCGGAGAGAAAAGCAGTACTTC
TRBV30	TRBD1	TRBJ1-5	few	CAWSGTGNQPQHF	TGTGCCTGGAGTGGGACAGGGAACCAGCCCCAGCATTTT
TRBV29-1	TRBD2	TRBJ2-5	NA	CSVEPDVRTSGRIQYF	TGCAGCGTTGAACCGGACGTACGGACTAGCGGGAGGATCCAGTACTTC
TRBV4-1	NA	TRBJ2-7	medium-sized	CASSQGRTSYEQYF	TGCGCCAGCAGCCAGGGTCGGACATCCTACGAGCAGTACTTC
TRBV20-1	NA	TRBJ1-4	many	CSARDTLLGEKLFF	TGCAGTGCTAGAGATACCCTACTGGGTGAAAAACTGTTTTTT
TRBV6-1	NA	TRBJ2-7	few	CASILWDTHEQYF	TGTGCCAGCATTTTGTGGGACACCCACGAGCAGTACTTC
TRBV20-1	NA	TRBJ2-7	NA	CSARDDLLGEQYF	TGCAGTGCTAGAGATGACTTACTGGGCGAGCAGTACTTC
TRBV9	NA	TRBJ2-2	NA	CASSYQGEVTGELFF	TGTGCCAGCAGCTACCAAGGGGAAGTTACCGGGGAGCTGTTTTTT
TRBV7-9	TRBD1	TRBJ1-5	many	CASSLGTGVSNQPQHF	TGTGCCAGCAGCTTAGGGACAGGGGTTAGCAATCAGCCCCAGCATTTT
TRBV2	TRBD1	TRBJ2-1	many	CASGTGYEQFF	TGTGCCAGTGGGACAGGGTATGAGCAGTTCTTC
TRBV15	NA	TRBJ2-7	medium-sized	CATSRDESEQYF	TGTGCCACCAGCAGAGATGAGAGCGAGCAGTACTTC
TRBV29-1	TRBD1	TRBJ2-3	medium-sized	CSVDMTGSSTDTQYF	TGCAGCGTTGATATGACAGGGAGTAGCACAGATACGCAGTATTTT
TRBV7-8	NA	TRBJ2-1	NA	CASGLVGGPSYNEQFF	TGTGCCAGCGGCTTAGTCGGGGGGCCCTCCTACAATGAGCAGTTCTTC
TRBV25-1	NA	TRBJ1-2	medium-sized	CASSESTFISGYGYTF	TGTGCCAGCAGTGAATCAACGTTTATAAGTGGCTATGGCTACACCTTC
TRBV5-1	NA	TRBJ1-3	many	CASSLDSRNTIYF	TGCGCCAGCAGCTTGGATTCTCGGAACACCATATATTTT
TRBV20-1	NA	TRBJ1-2	NA	CSVEGIWELGYGYTF	TGCAGTGTCGAGGGGATCTGGGAGTTAGGGTATGGCTACACCTTC
TRBV6-1	NA	TRBJ2-2	many	CASSIPPTGELFF	TGTGCCAGCAGTATCCCCCCCACCGGGGAGCTGTTTTTT
TRBV7-2	NA	TRBJ2-7	NA	CASSPAVGQSYEQYF	TGTGCCAGCAGCCCAGCCGTCGGACAGAGCTACGAGCAGTACTTC
TRBV7-9	TRBD2	TRBJ2-3	many	CASSLGASGSSDTQYF	TGTGCCAGCAGCTTAGGGGCTAGCGGGAGTTCAGATACGCAGTATTTT
TRBV18	NA	TRBJ2-7	NA	CASSREPTYEQYF	TGTGCCAGCTCACGGGAGCCCACCTACGAGCAGTACTTC
TRBV28	NA	TRBJ2-5	few	CASSAPSVETQYF	TGTGCCAGCAGTGCCCCGAGCGTGGAGACCCAGTACTTC
TRBV7-3	NA	TRBJ2-4	few	CASSPHRPRAKNIQYF	TGTGCCAGCAGCCCCCATCGACCTAGAGCCAAAAACATTCAGTACTTC
TRBV7-6	NA	TRBJ2-5	NA	CASRRETQYF	TGTGCCAGCAGACGGGAGACCCAGTACTTC
TRBV20-1	NA	TRBJ1-6	many	CSARVSDKNSPLHF	TGCAGTGCTAGAGTCAGTGACAAAAATTCACCCCTCCACTTT
TRBV20-1	TRBD1	TRBJ1-6	NA	CSAVKGQTHLNSPLHF	TGCAGTGCTGTCAAGGGACAGACACACCTAAATTCACCCCTCCACTTT
TRBV19	TRBD2	TRBJ2-1	medium-sized	CASSISWSGGSSYNEQFF	TGTGCCAGTAGTATCTCTTGGAGCGGGGGAAGCTCCTACAATGAGCAGTTCTTC
TRBV3-1	NA	TRBJ2-2	many	CASRRGEYTGELFF	TGTGCCAGCAGGCGGGGAGAATACACCGGGGAGCTGTTTTTT
TRBV5-1	TRBD1	TRBJ2-7	many	CASSLAGTGSSYEQYF	TGCGCCAGCAGCTTGGCCGGGACAGGGTCCTCCTACGAGCAGTACTTC
TRBV12-3/TRBV12-4	TRBD2	TRBJ2-1	many	CASSFSPSGYNEQFF	TGTGCCAGCAGTTTTAGCCCTAGCGGATACAATGAGCAGTTCTTC
TRBV25-1	NA	TRBJ2-1	many	CASSESTGRGRDEQFF	TGTGCCAGCAGTGAATCAACAGGGAGAGGTCGGGATGAGCAGTTCTTC
TRBV20-1	TRBD1	TRBJ1-3	many	CSARASGGAGNTIYF	TGCAGTGCTAGAGCTTCAGGGGGTGCTGGAAACACCATATATTTT
TRBV19	NA	TRBJ2-3	many	CASSMPTDTQYF	TGTGCCAGTAGTATGCCGACAGATACGCAGTATTTT
TRBV19	TRBD1	TRBJ1-2	NA	CASSGDSYGYTF	TGTGCCAGTAGTGGGGACAGCTATGGCTACACCTTC
TRBV5-1	NA	TRBJ2-2	many	CASTRPGSGNTGELFF	TGCGCCAGCACCCGCCCAGGGAGTGGGAACACCGGGGAGCTGTTTTTT
TRBV6-2/TRBV6-3	NA	TRBJ1-2	many	CATGTSKSYGYTF	TGTGCCACCGGGACCTCTAAATCCTATGGCTACACCTTC
TRBV2	NA	TRBJ2-5	many	CASTPGEQETQYF	TGTGCCAGTACCCCAGGGGAACAAGAGACCCAGTACTTC
TRBV18	NA	TRBJ2-1	many	CASSPTNGVPGEQFF	TGTGCCAGCTCACCAACCAATGGAGTACCAGGTGAGCAGTTCTTC
TRBV6-6	TRBD1	TRBJ1-5	many	CASGIPTGDSNQPQHF	TGTGCCAGCGGGATCCCCACAGGGGATAGCAATCAGCCCCAGCATTTT